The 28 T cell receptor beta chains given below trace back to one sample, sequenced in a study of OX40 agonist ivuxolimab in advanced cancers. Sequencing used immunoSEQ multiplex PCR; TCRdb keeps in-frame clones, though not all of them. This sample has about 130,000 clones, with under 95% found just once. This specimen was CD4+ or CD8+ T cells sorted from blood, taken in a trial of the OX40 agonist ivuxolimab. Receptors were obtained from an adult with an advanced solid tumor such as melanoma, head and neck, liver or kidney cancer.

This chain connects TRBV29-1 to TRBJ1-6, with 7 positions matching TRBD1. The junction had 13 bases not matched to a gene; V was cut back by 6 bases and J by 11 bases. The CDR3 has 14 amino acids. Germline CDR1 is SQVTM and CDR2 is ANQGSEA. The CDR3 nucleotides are TGCAGCGTGGGGGACCGACAGGGTGGAACACCCCTCCACTTT. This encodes CSVGDRQGGTPLHF.

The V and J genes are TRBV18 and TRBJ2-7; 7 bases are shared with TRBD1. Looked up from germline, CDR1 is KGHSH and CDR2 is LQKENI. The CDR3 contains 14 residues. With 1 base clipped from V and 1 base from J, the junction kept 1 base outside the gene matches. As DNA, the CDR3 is TGTGCCAGCTCACCACAGGGACAGTCCTACGAGCAGTACTTC. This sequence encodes CASSPQGQSYEQYF.

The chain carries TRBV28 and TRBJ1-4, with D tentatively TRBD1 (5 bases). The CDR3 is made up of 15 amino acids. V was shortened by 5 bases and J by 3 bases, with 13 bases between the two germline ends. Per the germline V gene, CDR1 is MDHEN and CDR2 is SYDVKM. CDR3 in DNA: TGTGCCAGCAGTACCCGGGGGTCGGCTAATGAAAAACTGTTTTTT. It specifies CASSTRGSANEKLFF.

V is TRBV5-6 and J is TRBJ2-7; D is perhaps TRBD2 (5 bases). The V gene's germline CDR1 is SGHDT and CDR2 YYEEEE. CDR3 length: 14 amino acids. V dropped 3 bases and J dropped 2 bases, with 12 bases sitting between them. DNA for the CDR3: TGTGCCAGCAGCTCCGATTACGGGACCTACGAGCAGTACTTC. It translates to CASSSDYGTYEQYF.

CDR3 bases: TGTGCCAGCAGTTTATTATCATCGGGAGCTTTCTTT. It yields the protein CASSLLSSGAFF. The V and J genes are TRBV28 and TRBJ1-1, with unresolved D. Germline V gene lookup returns CDR1 MDHEN and CDR2 SYDVKM. The V end was cut by 1 base, the J end by 10 bases, with 10 bases between. The CDR3 consists of 12 residues.

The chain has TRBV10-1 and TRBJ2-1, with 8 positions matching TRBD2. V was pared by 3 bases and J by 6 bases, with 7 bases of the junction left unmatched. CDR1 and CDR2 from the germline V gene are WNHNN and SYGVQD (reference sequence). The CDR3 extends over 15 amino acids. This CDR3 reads CASSDSLAGSNEQFF. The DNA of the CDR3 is TGCGCCAGCAGTGATTCTCTAGCGGGTAGCAATGAGCAGTTCTTC.

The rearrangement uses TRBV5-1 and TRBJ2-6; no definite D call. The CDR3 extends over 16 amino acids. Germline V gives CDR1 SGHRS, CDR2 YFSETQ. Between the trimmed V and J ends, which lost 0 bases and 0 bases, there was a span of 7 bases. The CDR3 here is CASSLGQRSGANVLTF. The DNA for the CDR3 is TGCGCCAGCAGCTTGGGTCAGCGCTCTGGGGCCAACGTCCTGACTTTC.

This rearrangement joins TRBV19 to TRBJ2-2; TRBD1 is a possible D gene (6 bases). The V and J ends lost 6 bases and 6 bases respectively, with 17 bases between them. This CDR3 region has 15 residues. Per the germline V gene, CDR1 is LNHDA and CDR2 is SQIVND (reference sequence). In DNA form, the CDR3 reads TGTGCCAGTAGCCAGTTAGCCTCAGGGGCCGGGGAGCTGTTTTTT. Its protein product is CASSQLASGAGELFF.

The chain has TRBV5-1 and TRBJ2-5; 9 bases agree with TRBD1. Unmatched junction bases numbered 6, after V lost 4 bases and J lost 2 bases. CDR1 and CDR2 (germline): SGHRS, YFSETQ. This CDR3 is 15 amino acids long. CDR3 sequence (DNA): TGCGCCAGCAGCCCGGGACAGGGACTGCAAGAGACCCAGTACTTC. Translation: CASSPGQGLQETQYF. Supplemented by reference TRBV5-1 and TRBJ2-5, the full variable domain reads KAGVTQTPRYLIKTRGQQVTLSCSPISGHRSVSWYQQTPGQGLQFLFEYFSETQRNKGNFPGRFSGRQFSNSRSEMNVSTLELGDSALYLCASSPGQGLQETQYFGPGTRLLVL.

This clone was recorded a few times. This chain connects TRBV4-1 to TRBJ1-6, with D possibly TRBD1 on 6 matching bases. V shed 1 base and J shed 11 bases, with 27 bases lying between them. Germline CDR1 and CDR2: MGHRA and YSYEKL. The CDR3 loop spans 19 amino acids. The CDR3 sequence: CASSQVFGATGLQGTPLHF. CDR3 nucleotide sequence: TGCGCCAGCAGCCAAGTATTCGGGGCAACGGGTTTACAGGGCACACCCCTCCACTTT.

The CDR3 DNA reads TGCGCCAGCAGCCCTGGACAGGGCACTGAAGCTTTCTTT. Translation gives CASSPGQGTEAFF. The chain couples TRBV5-1 to TRBJ1-1, with 8 bases matching TRBD1. The CDR3 extends over 13 amino acids. V was clipped by 4 bases and J by 4 bases; unmatched bases: 3. The germline gives CDR1 SGHRS, CDR2 YFSETQ.

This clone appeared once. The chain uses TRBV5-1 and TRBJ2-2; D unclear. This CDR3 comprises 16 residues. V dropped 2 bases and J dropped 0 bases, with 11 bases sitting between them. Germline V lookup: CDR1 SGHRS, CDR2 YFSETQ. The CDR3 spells CASSFIPNANTGELFF. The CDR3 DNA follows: TGCGCCAGCAGCTTTATCCCAAACGCGAACACCGGGGAGCTGTTTTTT.

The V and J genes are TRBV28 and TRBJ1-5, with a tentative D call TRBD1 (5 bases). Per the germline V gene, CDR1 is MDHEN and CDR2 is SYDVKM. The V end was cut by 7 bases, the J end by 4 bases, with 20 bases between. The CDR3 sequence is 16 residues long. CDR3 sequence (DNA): TGTGCCAGCACCACCTGGGACGGGCGGGGTAATCAGCCCCAGCATTTT. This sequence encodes CASTTWDGRGNQPQHF.

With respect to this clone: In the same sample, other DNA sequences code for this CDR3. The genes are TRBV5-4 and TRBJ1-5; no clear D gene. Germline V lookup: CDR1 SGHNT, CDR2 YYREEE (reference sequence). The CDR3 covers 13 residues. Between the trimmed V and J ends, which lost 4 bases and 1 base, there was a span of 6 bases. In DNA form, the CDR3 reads TGTGCCAGCAGCCGTGACAGCAATCAGCCCCAGCATTTT. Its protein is CASSRDSNQPQHF.

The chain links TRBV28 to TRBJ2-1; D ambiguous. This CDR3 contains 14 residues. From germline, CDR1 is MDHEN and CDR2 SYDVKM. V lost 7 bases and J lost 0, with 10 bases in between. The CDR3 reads CASTPGSSYNEQFF. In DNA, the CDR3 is TGTGCCAGCACCCCGGGCAGCTCCTACAATGAGCAGTTCTTC.

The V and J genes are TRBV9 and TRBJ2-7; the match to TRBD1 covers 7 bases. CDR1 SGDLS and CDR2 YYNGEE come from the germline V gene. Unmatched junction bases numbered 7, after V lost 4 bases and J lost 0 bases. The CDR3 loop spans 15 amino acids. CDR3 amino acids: CASSPQTGFSYEQYF. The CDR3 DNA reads TGTGCCAGCAGCCCACAGACAGGGTTCTCCTACGAGCAGTACTTC.

The CDR3 loop reads CASSKDRGETQYF. The CDR3 DNA reads as TGTGCCAGCAGTAAGGACAGAGGAGAGACCCAGTACTTC. The chain links TRBV7-9 to TRBJ2-5; tentatively, D is TRBD1 (6 bases). This CDR3 has 13 amino acids. Germline V gene data show CDR1 as SEHNR and CDR2 as FQNEAQ (reference sequence). Between the trimmed V and J ends, which lost 6 bases and 4 bases, there was a span of 12 bases.

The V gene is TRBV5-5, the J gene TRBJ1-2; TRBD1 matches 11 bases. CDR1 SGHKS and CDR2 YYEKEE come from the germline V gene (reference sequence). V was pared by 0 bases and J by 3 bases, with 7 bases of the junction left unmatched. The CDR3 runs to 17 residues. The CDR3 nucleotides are TGTGCCAGCAGCTTGGGGACAGGGGGCGCCTATTACTATGGCTACACCTTC. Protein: CASSLGTGGAYYYGYTF.

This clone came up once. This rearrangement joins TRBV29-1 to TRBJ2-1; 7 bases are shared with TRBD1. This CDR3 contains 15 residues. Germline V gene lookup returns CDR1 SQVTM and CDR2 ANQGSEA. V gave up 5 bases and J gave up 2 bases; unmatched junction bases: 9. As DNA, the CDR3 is TGCAGCGTTAAGTGGGGGACAGATCCCTACAATGAGCAGTTCTTC. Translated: CSVKWGTDPYNEQFF.

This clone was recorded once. The CDR3 DNA reads as TGTGCCAGCAGTTTATCGGCAGGCGTAGATACGCAGTATTTT. It is translated as CASSLSAGVDTQYF. The J gene is TRBJ2-3, the V gene TRBV27; D is unclear. Germline CDR1 MNHEY, CDR2 SMNVEV (reference sequence). This CDR3 is 14 amino acids long. The germline V and J ends were trimmed by 0 bases and 5 bases, with 9 bases remaining between them.

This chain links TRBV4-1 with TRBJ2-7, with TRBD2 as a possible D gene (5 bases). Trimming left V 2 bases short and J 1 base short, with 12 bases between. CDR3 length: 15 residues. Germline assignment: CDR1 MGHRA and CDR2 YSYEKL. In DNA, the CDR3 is TGCGCCAGCAGCCAATATGGTCCGGGGTCCTACGAGCAGTACTTC. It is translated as CASSQYGPGSYEQYF.

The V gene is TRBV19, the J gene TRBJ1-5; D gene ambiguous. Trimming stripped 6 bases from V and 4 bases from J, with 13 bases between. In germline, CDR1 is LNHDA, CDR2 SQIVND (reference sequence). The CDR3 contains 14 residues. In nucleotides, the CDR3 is TGTGCCAGTAGGAAAGGGCAGTTTAATCAGCCCCAGCATTTT. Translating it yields CASRKGQFNQPQHF.

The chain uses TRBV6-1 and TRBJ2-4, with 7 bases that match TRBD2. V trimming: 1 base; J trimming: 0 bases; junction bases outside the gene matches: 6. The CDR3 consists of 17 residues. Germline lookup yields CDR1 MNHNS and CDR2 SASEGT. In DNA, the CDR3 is TGTGCCAGCAGTGAAGTCCCTAGCGGTTTAGCCAAAAACATTCAGTACTTC. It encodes CASSEVPSGLAKNIQYF.

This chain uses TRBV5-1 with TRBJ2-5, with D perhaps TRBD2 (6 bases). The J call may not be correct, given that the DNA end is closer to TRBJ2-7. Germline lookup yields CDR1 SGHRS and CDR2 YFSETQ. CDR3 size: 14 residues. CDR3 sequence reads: CASSTLAPTYEQYF. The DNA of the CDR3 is TGCGCCAGCAGCACCCTAGCGCCCACCTACGAGCAGTACTTC.

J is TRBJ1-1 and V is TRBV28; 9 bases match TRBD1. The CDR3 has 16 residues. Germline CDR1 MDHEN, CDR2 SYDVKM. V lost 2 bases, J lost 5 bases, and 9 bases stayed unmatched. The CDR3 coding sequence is TGTGCCAGCAGTTTACGGACCGGGACAGGGAAAACTGAAGCTTTCTTT. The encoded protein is CASSLRTGTGKTEAFF.

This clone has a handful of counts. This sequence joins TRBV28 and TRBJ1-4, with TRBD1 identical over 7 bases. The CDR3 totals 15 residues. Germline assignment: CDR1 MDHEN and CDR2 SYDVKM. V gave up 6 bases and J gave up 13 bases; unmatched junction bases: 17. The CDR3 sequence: CASSPHWTGPGGLFF. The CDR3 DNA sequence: TGTGCCAGCAGCCCCCATTGGACAGGCCCCGGGGGACTGTTTTTT.

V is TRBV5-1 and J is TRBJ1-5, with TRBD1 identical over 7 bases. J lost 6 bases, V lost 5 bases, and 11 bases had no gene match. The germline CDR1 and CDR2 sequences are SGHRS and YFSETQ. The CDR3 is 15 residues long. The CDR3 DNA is TGCGCCAGCAGTCGGGAGGCAGGGACAGCTCAGCCCCAGCATTTT. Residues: CASSREAGTAQPQHF.

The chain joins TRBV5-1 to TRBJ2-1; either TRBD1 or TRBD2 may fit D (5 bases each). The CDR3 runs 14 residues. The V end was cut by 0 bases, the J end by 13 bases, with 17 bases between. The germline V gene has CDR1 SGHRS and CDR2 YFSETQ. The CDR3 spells CASSLGLAGGQQFF. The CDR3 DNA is TGCGCCAGCAGCTTGGGGCTAGCCGGTGGACAACAGTTCTTC.